This T cell receptor (beta chain) is from a study of blood T cell repertoires in COVID-19. The protocol was immunoSEQ multiplex PCR, while the TCRdb copy is restricted to in-frame clones and leaves out a portion. The sample shows 200,000 to 300,000 clones, around four fifths of them seen only once. The sequence came from a man aged 50-59 years with acute or convalescent COVID-19. Sample: peripheral blood.

CDR3 region: CASSQARHQPQHF. CDR3 DNA: TGTGCCAGCAGCCAAGCGCGGCATCAGCCCCAGCATTTT. The rearrangement joins TRBV3-1 (or the pseudogene TRBV3-2) to TRBJ1-5; D gene ambiguous. The CDR3 loop spans 13 amino acids. Germline CDR1 is LGHDT and CDR2 is YNNKEL (reference sequence). V lost 1 base and J 5 bases, leaving 6 bases between the germline ends.